This T cell receptor beta chain was captured by sequencing in a study of T-cell memory formation after mild COVID-19. Study-level points and caveats: CM and EM subsets held most contracting CD4+ clones; EMRA held CD8+ ones.

This clonotype has just a few counts. Its antigen is not identified. TCRdb called the 5' RACE reads again in MiXCR, with one record for every CDR3 protein. Among roughly 350,000 distinct CDR3 sequences, around 20% were seen once, and the ten largest hold about 12%. V shed 1 base and J 11 bases; nucleotides not matched to a gene: 6. This CDR3 contains 13 residues. The germline V gene has CDR1 SGHKS and CDR2 YYEKEE (reference sequence). The sample consisted of PBMCs or a T cell subset sorted from them (not recorded which). The clonotype comes from an adult woman who had mild COVID-19 (a few samples of this study predate the infection). Cell type and time point are not known. V is TRBV5-5 and J is TRBJ1-1; TRBD1 matches 9 bases. The CDR3 is CASSLFQGQGAFF. CDR3 sequence (DNA): TGTGCCAGCAGCTTGTTTCAGGGACAGGGCGCTTTCTTT.